This is a list of T cell receptor beta chains from one sample in a study of blood T cell repertoires in COVID-19. This table comes from immunoSEQ multiplex PCR, and its TCRdb copy is limited to in-frame clones, with some not included. This sample yields 95,000 to 150,000 clones, of which approximately 87% are seen a single time; 7.6% belongs to the top ten. The sample taken for sequencing was peripheral blood. These TCRs come from a man between 45 and 60 years old with acute or convalescent COVID-19. Each CDR3 is given with its conserved first and last residue. Fields, in order: D gene, clone size, J gene, V gene, CDR3 protein, CDR3 DNA. D genes are given only for firm matches. For some rows the clone size is stated as once, few or many, or as a class when expanded; others skip it.

>-|-|TRBJ1-5|TRBV6-5
CASSGDRTPNQPQHF
TGTGCCAGCAGCGGAGACAGGACCCCAAATCAGCCCCAGCATTTT
>-|-|TRBJ2-2|TRBV10-3
CAISELAQNTGELFF
TGTGCCATCAGTGAGCTAGCACAAAACACCGGGGAGCTGTTTTTT
>TRBD2|-|TRBJ2-3|TRBV18
CASSPISGGPDTQYF
TGTGCCAGCTCACCAATCTCGGGAGGGCCGGATACGCAGTATTTT
>-|-|TRBJ1-3|TRBV5-4
CASSPSFSGNTIYF
TGTGCCAGCAGCCCAAGCTTCTCTGGAAACACCATATATTTT
>-|-|TRBJ1-5|TRBV6-5
CASTRGTYQPQHF
TGTGCCAGCACCAGGGGCACTTATCAGCCCCAGCATTTT
>TRBD1|-|TRBJ1-2|TRBV11-3
CASSFRGTGEHYGYGYTF
TGTGCCAGCAGCTTCCGTGGGACAGGGGAGCATTACGGCTATGGCTACACCTTC
>-|-|TRBJ2-5|TRBV9
CASSDGQYPRQYF
TGTGCCAGCAGCGATGGACAGTACCCCCGCCAGTACTTC
>TRBD2|-|TRBJ2-1|TRBV7-2
CASSPSGRYYNEQFF
TGTGCCAGCAGCCCTAGCGGGAGGTACTACAATGAGCAGTTCTTC
>-|-|TRBJ1-1|TRBV6-5
CASSYSQGGTEAFF
TGTGCCAGCAGTTACTCCCAGGGCGGCACTGAAGCTTTCTTT
>-|-|TRBJ1-1|TRBV11-3
CASSLASGNEAFF
TGTGCCAGCAGCTTAGCGTCGGGTAATGAAGCTTTCTTT
>-|few|TRBJ2-1|TRBV27
CASAAPGGTGLRDEQFF
TGTGCCAGCGCAGCTCCCGGGGGGACAGGCCTGAGGGATGAGCAGTTCTTC
>TRBD2|once|TRBJ2-7|TRBV5-4
CASSLELAGGGEQYF
TGTGCCAGCAGCTTGGAACTAGCGGGAGGAGGCGAGCAGTACTTC
>TRBD1|-|TRBJ1-2|TRBV19
CASSLLGGTGRYGYTF
TGTGCCAGTAGTCTCCTAGGAGGGACAGGTCGCTATGGCTACACCTTC
>-|-|TRBJ2-3|TRBV19
CASRNLPWDTQYF
TGTGCCAGTAGAAACCTACCATGGGATACGCAGTATTTT
>-|-|TRBJ2-7|TRBV28
CASRPSEGEQYF
TGTGCCAGCAGGCCTTCAGAGGGCGAGCAGTACTTC
>-|few|TRBJ1-3|TRBV18
CASSPPGRNTIYF
TGTGCCAGCTCACCGCCAGGGAGAAACACCATATATTTT
>TRBD2|-|TRBJ2-5|TRBV7-9
CASSLNGRAGETQYF
TGTGCCAGCAGCTTAAACGGGAGGGCCGGAGAGACCCAGTACTTC
>TRBD1|few|TRBJ2-7|TRBV7-2
CASSRGGTGGIHEQYF
TGTGCCAGCAGCCGTGGGGGGACAGGGGGCATCCACGAGCAGTACTTC
>TRBD1|-|TRBJ2-7|TRBV10-3
CAISESTGVRYEQYF
TGTGCCATCAGTGAGTCGACAGGGGTTCGCTACGAGCAGTACTTC
>-|-|TRBJ1-3|TRBV21-1
CASINRDRGLGNTIYF
TGTGCCAGCATCAACCGGGACAGGGGGCTAGGAAACACCATATATTTT